The rows below give T cell receptor beta chains drawn from one sample of a study of early T cells in non-severe SARS-CoV-2 infection. TCRdb reprocessed the 5' RACE reads with MiXCR, giving one entry per CDR3 protein. The sample lists tens of thousands of distinct CDR3 sequences; approximately 12% were seen once. What was sequenced was whole blood. These receptors came from an adult who was a healthcare worker with PCR-confirmed SARS-CoV-2 infection or an uninfected control (not recorded which). Each CDR3 is given with its conserved first and last residue.

j_call v_call cdr3_aa
TRBJ2-7 TRBV2 CASRHEQYF
TRBJ1-2 TRBV7-2 CASSLETGNYAYTF
TRBJ2-7 TRBV11-2 CASSLGAGANYEQYF
TRBJ1-5 TRBV7-6 CASSSNTGGSNQPQHF
TRBJ1-6 TRBV5-4 CASSLSTGYNSPLHF
TRBJ1-2 TRBV3-1 CASSQSGPGYTF
TRBJ1-3 TRBV18 CASSLTATASGNTIYF
TRBJ2-7 TRBV5-5 CASTRRGSHEQYF
TRBJ1-1 TRBV6-5 CASSRDRGVTEAFF
TRBJ1-1 TRBV4-1 CASSQRFREGAEAFF